These T cell receptor beta chains were read from a single sample in a study of T cell repertoires in cytomegalovirus infection. What these receptors recognize is not known. Each CDR3 protein gets one entry after TCRdb re-called the reads with MiXCR. The sample includes some 150,000 distinct CDR3 sequences, roughly 32% of them seen just once. The source was CD8+ T cells from cultured PBMCs, collected from culture after CMV antigen stimulation. These receptors all come from a human donor in good health (CMV status not recorded). Some clones in this sample may be carry-over from other donors' samples. CDR3s include the opening cysteine and the closing phenylalanine or tryptophan. The D gene is left open where the match is weak. Rows give clone size only sometimes, using once, few, many, or a class for an expanded clone.

v_call,clone_size,d_call,j_call,cdr3_nt,cdr3_aa
TRBV2,few,-,TRBJ1-1,TGTGCCAGCAGTATGAGCAGGGCGCACACTGAAGCTTTCTTT,CASSMSRAHTEAFF
TRBV4-1,many,-,TRBJ2-5,TGCGCCAGCAGCCAAGTGGGCGGGGAGACCCAGTACTTC,CASSQVGGETQYF
TRBV4-1,few,TRBD1,TRBJ1-1,TGCGCCAGCAGCCAAATTCCCGGACAGGGGCGGACTGAAGCTTTCTTT,CASSQIPGQGRTEAFF
TRBV7-6,few,-,TRBJ2-3,TGTGCCAGCAGCTTAGCCACTAGGACTTTCACAGATACGCAGTATTTT,CASSLATRTFTDTQYF
TRBV27,few,-,TRBJ1-2,TGTGCCAGCAGCTTAACTCTCGGAGGCCGTGGCTACACCTTC,CASSLTLGGRGYTF
TRBV7-9,once,-,TRBJ1-6,TGTGCCAGCAGCGGGGGGGAGGGTTCACCCCTCCACTTT,CASSGGEGSPLHF
TRBV12-3/TRBV12-4,once,TRBD2,TRBJ2-1,TGTGCCAGCAGACCCATAGCGGGCTCCTACAATGAGCAGTTCTTC,CASRPIAGSYNEQFF
TRBV13,few,TRBD1,TRBJ1-6,TGTGCCAGCAGCTTAAGGGGGCTCAACTCACCCCTCCACTTT,CASSLRGLNSPLHF
TRBV12-3/TRBV12-4,-,TRBD2,TRBJ2-7,TGTGCCAGCAGTCCCCACGCGGGCGGGGGGCGTCGGGAGCAGTACTTC,CASSPHAGGGRREQYF
TRBV4-2,-,-,TRBJ1-2,TGTGCCAGCAGCCGAGGCCCGACAGCCAACTATGGCTACACCTTC,CASSRGPTANYGYTF
TRBV7-2,few,-,TRBJ2-1,TGTGCCAGCAGCCCGACTCCTTTGGGGTACAATGAGCAGTTCTTC,CASSPTPLGYNEQFF
TRBV27,few,-,TRBJ2-3,TGTGCCAGCAGTGGGGGTTCTAGCACAGATACGCAGTATTTT,CASSGGSSTDTQYF
TRBV7-6,many,TRBD2,TRBJ2-3,TGTGCCAGCAGACCATCCGTGGGGGGGGGGACAGATACGCAGTATTTT,CASRPSVGGGTDTQYF
TRBV12-3/TRBV12-4,-,-,TRBJ2-7,TGTGCCAGCAGTTTTTCCCCCCACGAGCAGTACTTC,CASSFSPHEQYF
TRBV5-1,-,-,TRBJ1-4,TGCGCCAGCAGCTCACGTGGTGCAACTAATGAAAAACTGTTTTTT,CASSSRGATNEKLFF
TRBV19,few,-,TRBJ1-1,TGTGCCAGTACCCTGGTGGGGGGAGGCACTGAAGCTTTCTTT,CASTLVGGGTEAFF
TRBV6-2/TRBV6-3,few,-,TRBJ2-1,TGTGCCAGCAACGCCTACAATGAGCAGTTCTTC,CASNAYNEQFF
TRBV7-9,-,TRBD1,TRBJ2-5,TGTGCCTGCAGCCCCGGGACAGGGGGATACGAGACCCAGTACTTC,CACSPGTGGYETQYF
TRBV7-2,once,-,TRBJ1-2,TGTGCCAGCAGCTTAGATCGCTGGCTTTACTATGGCTACACCTTC,CASSLDRWLYYGYTF
TRBV7-9,-,TRBD1,TRBJ1-4,TGTGCCAGCAGCCGCGCAGGGGGCGAAGAAAAACTGTTTTTT,CASSRAGGEEKLFF
TRBV5-1,-,TRBD1,TRBJ2-7,TGCGCCAGCAGCTTGGGGACAGGGGGCTTCGAGCAGTACTTC,CASSLGTGGFEQYF
TRBV15,many,TRBD1,TRBJ1-1,TGTGCCACCAGCAGGGACAGGGGGCTGGGCACTGAAGCTTTCTTT,CATSRDRGLGTEAFF
TRBV12-3/TRBV12-4,many,-,TRBJ2-7,TGTGCCAGCAGTTTATCGGAGGTTCACGAGCAGTACTTC,CASSLSEVHEQYF